These T cell receptor beta chains were read from a single sample in a study of blood T cell repertoires in COVID-19. The repertoire was sequenced with immunoSEQ multiplex PCR; TCRdb's copy has only in-frame clones and lacks some. The sample yields about 220,000 clones, 86% seen once. Sequencing was performed on PBMCs or T cells enriched from blood (not recorded which). These TCRs come from a woman between 40 and 55 years old with acute COVID-19. Both conserved end residues are trimmed from each CDR3. Clone size is shown for a subset of rows, as once, few, many or a class of expanded clone.

>TRBV9|NA
ASSVGDRGHFYGYT
>TRBV13|many
ASSGNRGLAEAF
>TRBV9|NA
ASSGRGYEQY
>TRBV7-9|NA
ASSRSGGATDTQY
>TRBV11-2|NA
ASSLEAGASSGNTIY
>TRBV27|NA
ASSPPGGSPLH
>TRBV9|NA
ASSATGGGNTIY
>TRBV5-1|few
ASSPRTGIVGEQY
>TRBV18|NA
ASSPDRNSPLH
>TRBV5-1|few
ASSSEGTGGMSSYNSPLH
>TRBV5-1|NA
ASTFVSPGKNTEAF
>TRBV6-5|NA
ASNGMGGTEAF
>TRBV19|NA
ASSILEDREKDGYT
>TRBV30|NA
AWSVTYPSREKLF
>TRBV7-3|NA
ASSFGLLGAGGLDTQY
>TRBV19|few
ASSIGLPSSYNEQF
>TRBV6-5|NA
ASSVTGGFYGYT
>TRBV5-3|NA
ARSDRNDYGYT
>TRBV4-1|NA
ASSHPQGAVT
>TRBV27|NA
ASRTLDRNYGYT
>TRBV7-9|NA
ASSLGTGSRNTEAF
>TRBV12-5|NA
ASGWKTSAQRGETQY
>TRBV9|NA
ASSVGGRGSPDTQY
>TRBV9|NA
ASSGTGITGELF
>TRBV24-1|NA
ATSDAVGLWPQH
>TRBV7-2|NA
ASSQRGQDFTYEQY
>TRBV7-9|NA
ASSLGTSGYNEQF
>TRBV19|NA
ASDRGFNQPQH
>TRBV5-1|NA
ARSRGGGGTDTQY
>TRBV29-1|NA
SVENDRGYTEAF
>TRBV19|NA
ASSIEGPTEAF
>TRBV12-3/TRBV12-4|NA
ASSGTGGQPQH
>TRBV2|NA
ASSVDRGRIQPQH
>TRBV14|NA
ASSHGTSAF
>TRBV27|NA
ASSSHQGFESPLH
>TRBV2|few
ASREDRHRNTEAF
>TRBV7-9|NA
ASSLDDPGGEQF
>TRBV4-3|few
ASSQDLPTGAGANYEQY
>TRBV2|NA
ARRAGGQVNEQF
>TRBV5-1|once
ASSLGSTGGDSPLH
>TRBV9|NA
ASSELNTEAF
>TRBV20-1|NA
SASRLAGYNEQF
>TRBV7-9|few
AELEGADGYT
>TRBV6-6|NA
ASSLQGTGTGTGELF
>TRBV2|NA
ASVQGDGYT
>TRBV10-3|NA
AIRGTGPTGELF
>TRBV7-6|NA
ASSLGAGEANEKLF
>TRBV2|NA
ASSGQDLTVGYT
>TRBV11-2|few
ASSLESGSYNEQF
>TRBV19|NA
ASSGRQGANNYGYT
>TRBV12-5|NA
ASGFEENPSPTQY
>TRBV14|once
ASSQAPGSGNTIY
>TRBV27|NA
ASRISGISNQPQH
>TRBV9|NA
ASSEIPGYTEAF
>TRBV19|many
ASTPRGGASGNTIY
>TRBV2|NA
ASSEWRGAYTDTQY
>TRBV5-1|NA
ASSLDGQGRTEAF